This TCR beta chain emerged from a study of OX40 agonist ivuxolimab in advanced cancers. Study-level points and caveats: At 0.1-3.0 mg/kg, partial responders had clonal expansion among the lowest observed.

Of note for this clone: No antigen is known for it.

TCRdb keeps only in-frame clones here, not all; method: immunoSEQ multiplex PCR. The sample yields about 77,000 clones, approximately 85% seen once. This clonotype was obtained from an adult with an advanced solid tumor such as melanoma, head and neck, liver or kidney cancer. The input for sequencing was CD4+ or CD8+ T cells sorted from blood, taken in a trial of the OX40 agonist ivuxolimab.

The CDR3 loop reads CASSLGGQISYNEQFF. As DNA, the CDR3 is TGTGCCAGCAGCTTAGGGGGCCAGATCTCCTACAATGAGCAGTTCTTC. The chain couples TRBV7-2 to TRBJ2-1, with D possibly being TRBD1 (5 bases). The CDR3 has 16 amino acids. The germline V gene has CDR1 SGHTA and CDR2 FQGNSA. Trimming pared 1 base from V and 0 bases from J, leaving 10 bases between.